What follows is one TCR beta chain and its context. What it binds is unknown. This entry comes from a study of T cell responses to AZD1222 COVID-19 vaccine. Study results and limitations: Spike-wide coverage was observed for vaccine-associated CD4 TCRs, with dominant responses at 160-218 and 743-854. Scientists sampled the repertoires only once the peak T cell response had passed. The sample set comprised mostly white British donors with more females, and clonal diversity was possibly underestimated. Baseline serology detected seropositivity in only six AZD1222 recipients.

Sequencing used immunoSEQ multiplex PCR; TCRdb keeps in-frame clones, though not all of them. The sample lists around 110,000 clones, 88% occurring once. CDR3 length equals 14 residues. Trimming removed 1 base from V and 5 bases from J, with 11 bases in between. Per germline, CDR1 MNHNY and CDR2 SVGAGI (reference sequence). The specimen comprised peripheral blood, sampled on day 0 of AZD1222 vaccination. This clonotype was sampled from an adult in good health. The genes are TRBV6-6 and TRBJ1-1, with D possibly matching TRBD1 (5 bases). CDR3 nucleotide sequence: TGTGCCAGCAGTTACTTGGGGGGAGGGACTGAAGCTTTCTTT. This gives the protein CASSYLGGGTEAFF.